This is a list of T cell receptor beta chains from one sample in a study of cytomegalovirus exposure and HLA in healthy donors. Libraries were prepared by immunoSEQ multiplex PCR; TCRdb keeps only in-frame clonotypes and omits some of them. The top ten clones hold about 2.2% of a sample with some 200,000 clones, around 80% of them seen once. The material sequenced was PBMCs. The source is a woman between 45 and 65 years old in good health and CMV-seronegative. Each CDR3 is given without its conserved first and last residue. Clone size is shown for a subset of rows, as once, few, many or a class of expanded clone.

-,TRBV7-9,TRBJ2-1,SSSSLGRNSGRVYEQF
-,TRBV6-1,TRBJ2-7,ASSELTSGFYEQY
few,TRBV29-1,TRBJ2-2,SGGPTGQGGELF
-,TRBV7-9,TRBJ2-7,SSSPRDRVHEQY
-,TRBV10-3,TRBJ2-7,AIRVGAGAYEQY
-,TRBV28,TRBJ1-5,ASSTFGQPQH
-,TRBV7-2,TRBJ2-3,ASSLGGGRATDTQY
-,TRBV19,TRBJ1-5,ASSPVSGNQPQH
-,TRBV27,TRBJ1-5,AGPPRGGLSNQPQH
few,TRBV7-9,TRBJ2-1,ASSLGGTAANEQF
few,TRBV6-1,TRBJ2-5,ASSETGGRETQY
-,TRBV10-1,TRBJ1-1,ASRSGAVTEAF
once,TRBV5-6,TRBJ2-3,ASSYRGTGEKDTQY
few,TRBV18,TRBJ2-2,ASSPIPPSTSTGELF
-,TRBV2,TRBJ1-6,ASSENIPHNSPLH
once,TRBV11-2,TRBJ1-2,ASSLERTGKFVGYT
-,TRBV6-6,TRBJ2-7,ASNQGVSYEQY
-,TRBV4-2,TRBJ1-2,ASSQDRQAIYGYT
-,TRBV4-1,TRBJ2-7,ASSHFGLGPGEQY
-,TRBV5-1,TRBJ2-3,ASSLGGGRTDTQY
-,TRBV7-2,TRBJ1-1,ASSPQSGGRMNTEAF
-,TRBV14,TRBJ1-3,ASSQIANTIY
few,TRBV7-8,TRBJ1-2,ASSLDLTGGNYGYT
-,TRBV7-3,TRBJ1-1,ASSSTGRSGTF
-,TRBV18,TRBJ2-2,ASSTQKNTGELF
-,TRBV19,TRBJ1-4,ASSLTERNEKLF
-,TRBV7-9,TRBJ2-7,ASSLGLQAYEQY
-,TRBV14,TRBJ1-4,ASRRGENEKLF
few,TRBV18,TRBJ2-5,ASSVYPKGETQY
-,TRBV11-2,TRBJ1-4,ASSLWSGGNEKLF
-,TRBV7-9,TRBJ1-2,ASSTGTGENYGYT
once,TRBV4-1,TRBJ1-1,ASSQTPWAGGPMNTEAF
-,TRBV28,TRBJ1-6,ASSFSTFLSSSYNSPLH
few,TRBV15,TRBJ1-2,ATSRSTDNRCGYT
-,TRBV5-1,TRBJ2-2,ASTSEWGQGNTGELF
-,TRBV28,TRBJ1-1,ASSFGGATEAF
-,TRBV30,TRBJ2-1,AWSITDRGRGNEQF
-,TRBV15,TRBJ1-1,ATSRDPGLVTEAF
once,TRBV30,TRBJ1-3,AWSGTRGNTIY
-,TRBV5-6,TRBJ1-3,ASSPTGREGNTIY
-,TRBV28,TRBJ1-1,ASSFPRDREGKRTEAF